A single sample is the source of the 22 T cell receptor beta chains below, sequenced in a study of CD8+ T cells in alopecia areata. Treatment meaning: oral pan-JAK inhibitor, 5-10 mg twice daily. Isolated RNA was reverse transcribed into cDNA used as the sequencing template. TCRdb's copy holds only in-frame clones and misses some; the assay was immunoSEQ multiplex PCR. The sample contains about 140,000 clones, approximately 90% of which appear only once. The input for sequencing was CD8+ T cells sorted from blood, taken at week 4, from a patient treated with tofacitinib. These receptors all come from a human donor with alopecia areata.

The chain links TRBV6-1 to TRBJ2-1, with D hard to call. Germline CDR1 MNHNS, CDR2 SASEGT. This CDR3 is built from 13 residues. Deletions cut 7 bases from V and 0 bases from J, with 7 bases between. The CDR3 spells CASISSSYNEQFF. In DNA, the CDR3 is TGTGCCAGCATCTCGAGCTCCTACAATGAGCAGTTCTTC.

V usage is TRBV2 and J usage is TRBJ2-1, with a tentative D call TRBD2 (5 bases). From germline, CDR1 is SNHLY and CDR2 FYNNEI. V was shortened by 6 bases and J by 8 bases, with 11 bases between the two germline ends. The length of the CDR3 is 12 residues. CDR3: CASSSQADEQFF. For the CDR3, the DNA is TGTGCCAGCAGCTCACAAGCGGATGAGCAGTTCTTC.

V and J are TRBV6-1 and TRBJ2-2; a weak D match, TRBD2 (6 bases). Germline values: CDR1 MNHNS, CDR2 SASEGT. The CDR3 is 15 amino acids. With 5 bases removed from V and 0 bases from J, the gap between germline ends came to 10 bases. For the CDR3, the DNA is TGTGCCAGCAGTACGGCGGGGACGAACACCGGGGAGCTGTTTTTT. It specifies CASSTAGTNTGELFF.

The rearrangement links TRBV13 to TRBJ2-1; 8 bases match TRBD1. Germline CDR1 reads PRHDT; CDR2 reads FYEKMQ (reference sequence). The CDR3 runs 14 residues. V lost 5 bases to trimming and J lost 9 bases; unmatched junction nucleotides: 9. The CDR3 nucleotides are TGTGCCAGCAGCCAAAGGGACAGGAGGAGTGAGCAGTTCTTC. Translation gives CASSQRDRRSEQFF.

This CDR3 reads CATSRDPGFSYEQYF. The DNA of the CDR3 is TGTGCCACCAGCAGAGATCCGGGTTTCTCCTACGAGCAGTACTTC. The rearrangement links TRBV15 to TRBJ2-7; D unclear. CDR1 is LNHNV and CDR2 is YYDKDF in the germline V gene (reference sequence). CDR3 length: 15 residues. Deletions cut 0 bases from V and 0 bases from J, with 9 bases between. The full variable domain, in which reference TRBV15 and TRBJ2-7 provide the parts outside the CDR3, is DAMVIQNPRYQVTQFGKPVTLSCSQTLNHNVMYWYQQKSSQAPKLLFHYYDKDFNNEADTPDNFQSRRPNTSFCFLDIRSPGLGDTAMYLCATSRDPGFSYEQYFGPGTRLTVT.

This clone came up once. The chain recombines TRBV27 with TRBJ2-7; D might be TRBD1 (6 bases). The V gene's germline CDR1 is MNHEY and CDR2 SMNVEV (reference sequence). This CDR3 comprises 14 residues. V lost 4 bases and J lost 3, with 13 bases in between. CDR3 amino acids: CASSYQGSDYEQYF. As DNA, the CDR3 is TGTGCCAGCAGTTATCAGGGGTCGGACTACGAGCAGTACTTC.

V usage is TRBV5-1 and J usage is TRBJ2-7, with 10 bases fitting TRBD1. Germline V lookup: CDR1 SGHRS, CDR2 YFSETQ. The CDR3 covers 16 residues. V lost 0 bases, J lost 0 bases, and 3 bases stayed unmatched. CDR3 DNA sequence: TGCGCCAGCAGCTTGGGACAGGGGGCCGTCTCCTACGAGCAGTACTTC. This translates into CASSLGQGAVSYEQYF.

The CDR3 sequence: CASSSRSPADEQYF. The DNA for the CDR3 is TGCGCCAGCAGCTCAAGGAGTCCGGCAGACGAGCAGTACTTC. The chain is built from TRBV5-1 and TRBJ2-7; D call uncertain. The CDR3 loop spans 14 amino acids. Trimming removed 3 bases at V and 5 bases at J, with 15 bases between. The germline V gene has CDR1 SGHRS and CDR2 YFSETQ.

CDR3 nucleotides: TGTGCCAGCAGCCAAGGGCTATCGGTAGATACGCAGTATTTT. It yields the protein CASSQGLSVDTQYF. The chain combines TRBV4-2 with TRBJ2-3; no definite D call. V was cut by 1 base and J by 5 bases, with 10 bases left in between. This CDR3 has 14 residues. Germline V gene data show CDR1 as LGHNA and CDR2 as YNFKEQ.

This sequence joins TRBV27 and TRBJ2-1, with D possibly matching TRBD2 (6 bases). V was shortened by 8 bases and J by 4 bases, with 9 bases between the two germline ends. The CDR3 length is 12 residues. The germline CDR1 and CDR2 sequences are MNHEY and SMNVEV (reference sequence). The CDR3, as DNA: TGTGCCAGCGGACTACTTTACAATGAGCAGTTCTTC. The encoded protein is CASGLLYNEQFF.

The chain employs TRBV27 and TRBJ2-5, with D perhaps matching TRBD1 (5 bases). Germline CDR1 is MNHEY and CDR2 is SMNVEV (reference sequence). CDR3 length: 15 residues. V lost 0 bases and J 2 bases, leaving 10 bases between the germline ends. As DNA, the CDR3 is TGTGCCAGCAGTTTATCAGGGGCTTCGCAAGAGACCCAGTACTTC. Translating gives CASSLSGASQETQYF.

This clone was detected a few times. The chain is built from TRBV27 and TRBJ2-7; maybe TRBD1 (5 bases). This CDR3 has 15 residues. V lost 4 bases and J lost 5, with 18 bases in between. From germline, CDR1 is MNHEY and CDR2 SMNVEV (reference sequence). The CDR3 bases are TGTGCCAGCAGTTCCCAAGCAGGGTGGGATGACGAGCAGTACTTC. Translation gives CASSSQAGWDDEQYF.

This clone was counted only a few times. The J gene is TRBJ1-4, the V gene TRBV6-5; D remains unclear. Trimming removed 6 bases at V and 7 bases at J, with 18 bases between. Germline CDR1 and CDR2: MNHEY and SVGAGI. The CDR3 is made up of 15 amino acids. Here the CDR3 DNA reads TGTGCCAGCAGCCAGGCCGGGGTCTTTGTTGAAAAACTGTTTTTT. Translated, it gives CASSQAGVFVEKLFF.

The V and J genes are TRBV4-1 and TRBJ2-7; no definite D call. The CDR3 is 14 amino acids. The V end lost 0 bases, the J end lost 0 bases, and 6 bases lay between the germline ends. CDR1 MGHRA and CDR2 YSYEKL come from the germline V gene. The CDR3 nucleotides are TGCGCCAGCAGCCAAGATCTAAGCTCCTACGAGCAGTACTTC. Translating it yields CASSQDLSSYEQYF.

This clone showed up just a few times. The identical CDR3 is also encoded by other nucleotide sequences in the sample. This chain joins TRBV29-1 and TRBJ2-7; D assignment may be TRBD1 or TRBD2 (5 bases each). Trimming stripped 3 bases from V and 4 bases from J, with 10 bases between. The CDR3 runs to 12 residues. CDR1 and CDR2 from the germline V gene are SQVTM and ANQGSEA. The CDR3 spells CSVDGGPYEQYF. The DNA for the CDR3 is TGCAGCGTTGATGGGGGACCATACGAGCAGTACTTC.

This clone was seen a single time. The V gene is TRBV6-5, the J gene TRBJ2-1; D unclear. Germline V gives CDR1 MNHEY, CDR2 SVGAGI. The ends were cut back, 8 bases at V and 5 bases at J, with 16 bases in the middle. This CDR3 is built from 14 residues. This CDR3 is CASGGIPGDNEQFF. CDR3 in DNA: TGTGCCAGCGGCGGAATCCCCGGCGACAATGAGCAGTTCTTC.

In nucleotides, the CDR3 is TGTGCCAGCAGTTATGACAGGGGCTCGGAGCAGTACTTC. Translated: CASSYDRGSEQYF. V is TRBV27 and J is TRBJ2-7; 8 nucleotides agree with TRBD1. Germline assignment: CDR1 MNHEY and CDR2 SMNVEV (reference sequence). This CDR3 contains 13 residues. Unmatched junction bases numbered 6, after V lost 4 bases and J lost 7 bases.

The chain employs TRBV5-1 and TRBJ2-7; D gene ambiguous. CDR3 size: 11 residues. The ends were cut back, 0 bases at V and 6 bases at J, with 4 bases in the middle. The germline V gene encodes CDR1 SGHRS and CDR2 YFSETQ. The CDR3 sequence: CASSLGGEQYF. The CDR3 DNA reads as TGCGCCAGCAGCTTGGGTGGCGAGCAGTACTTC.

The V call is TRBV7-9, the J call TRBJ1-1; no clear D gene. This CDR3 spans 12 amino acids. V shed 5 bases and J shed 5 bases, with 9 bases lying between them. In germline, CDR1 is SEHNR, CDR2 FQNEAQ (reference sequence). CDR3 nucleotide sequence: TGTGCCAGCAGCGCTCCGGGGACTGAAGCTTTCTTT. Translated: CASSAPGTEAFF.

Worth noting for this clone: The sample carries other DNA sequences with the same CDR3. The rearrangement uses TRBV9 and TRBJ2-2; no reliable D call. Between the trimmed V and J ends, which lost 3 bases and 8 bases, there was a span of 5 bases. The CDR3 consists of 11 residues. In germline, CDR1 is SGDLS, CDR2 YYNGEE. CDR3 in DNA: TGTGCCAGCAGCGAATCGGGGGAGCTGTTTTTT. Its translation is CASSESGELFF.

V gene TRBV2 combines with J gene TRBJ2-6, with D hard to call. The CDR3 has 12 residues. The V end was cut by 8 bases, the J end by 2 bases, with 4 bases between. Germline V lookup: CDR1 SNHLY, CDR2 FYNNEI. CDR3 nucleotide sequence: TGTGCCAGCCAAACTGGGGCCAACGTCCTGACTTTC. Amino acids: CASQTGANVLTF.

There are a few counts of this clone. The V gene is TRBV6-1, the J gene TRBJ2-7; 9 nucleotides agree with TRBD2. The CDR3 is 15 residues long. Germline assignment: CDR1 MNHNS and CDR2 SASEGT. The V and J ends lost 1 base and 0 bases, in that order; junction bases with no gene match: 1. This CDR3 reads CASSEETSGSYEQYF. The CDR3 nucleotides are TGTGCCAGCAGTGAAGAGACTAGCGGCTCCTACGAGCAGTACTTC.